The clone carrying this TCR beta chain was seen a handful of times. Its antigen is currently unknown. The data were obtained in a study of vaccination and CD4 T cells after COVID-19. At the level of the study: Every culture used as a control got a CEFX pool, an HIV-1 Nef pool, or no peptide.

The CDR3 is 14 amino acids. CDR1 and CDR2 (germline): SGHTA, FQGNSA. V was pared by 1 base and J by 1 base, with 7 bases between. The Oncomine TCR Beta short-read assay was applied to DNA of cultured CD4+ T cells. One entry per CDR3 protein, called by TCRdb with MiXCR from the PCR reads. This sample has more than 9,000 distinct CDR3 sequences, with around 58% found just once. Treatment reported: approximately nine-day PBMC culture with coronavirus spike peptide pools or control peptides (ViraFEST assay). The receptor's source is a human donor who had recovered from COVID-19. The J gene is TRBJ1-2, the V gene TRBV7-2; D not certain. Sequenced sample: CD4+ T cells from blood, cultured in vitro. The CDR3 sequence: CASSLEVSNYGYTF. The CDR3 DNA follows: TGTGCCAGCAGCTTAGAAGTCAGTAACTATGGCTACACCTTC.